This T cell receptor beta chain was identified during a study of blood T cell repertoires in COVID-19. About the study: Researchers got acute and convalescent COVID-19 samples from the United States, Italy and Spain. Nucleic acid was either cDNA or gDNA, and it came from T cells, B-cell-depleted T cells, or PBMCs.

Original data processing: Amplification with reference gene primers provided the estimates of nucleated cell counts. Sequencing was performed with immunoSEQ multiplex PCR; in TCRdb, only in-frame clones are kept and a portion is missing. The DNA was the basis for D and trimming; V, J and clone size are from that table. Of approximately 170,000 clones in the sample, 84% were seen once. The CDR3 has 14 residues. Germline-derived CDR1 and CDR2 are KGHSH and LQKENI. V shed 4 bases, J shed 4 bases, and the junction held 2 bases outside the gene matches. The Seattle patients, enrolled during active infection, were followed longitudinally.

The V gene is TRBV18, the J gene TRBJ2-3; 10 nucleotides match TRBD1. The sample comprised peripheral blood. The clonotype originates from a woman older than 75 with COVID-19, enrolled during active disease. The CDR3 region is CASSRQGASDTQYF. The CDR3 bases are TGTGCCAGCTCACGACAGGGGGCCTCAGATACGCAGTATTTT.